A single sample is the source of the 5 T cell receptor beta chains below, sequenced in a study of human T cells and chemical hapten exposure. TCRdb independently ran MiXCR on the RACE reads; one entry per CDR3 protein. The table lists some 60,000 distinct CDR3 sequences, around 12% of them singletons. Time point specified: patch test 3, about 24 weeks after DPC sensitization. The sample's treatment: therapeutic diphenylcyclopropenone sensitization with weekly scalp DPC. The input for sequencing was whole blood, taken in connection with sensitization to the hapten diphenylcyclopropenone (DPC). All receptors come from a man aged 25-40 years with alopecia areata. Some clones in this sample may be carry-over from other donors' samples.

This clonotype was detected ten times or more. The rearrangement joins TRBV6-1 to TRBJ2-1; 7 positions agree with TRBD1. The CDR3 has 14 amino acids. The V and J ends lost 4 bases and 3 bases, in that order; junction bases with no gene match: 3. Looked up from germline, CDR1 is MNHNS and CDR2 is SASEGT. The CDR3 sequence: CASSGSGGYNEQFF. The CDR3 coding sequence is TGTGCCAGCAGTGGGTCAGGGGGCTACAATGAGCAGTTCTTC.

This clonotype was recorded a few times. The V call is TRBV7-6, the J call TRBJ2-1; weak D call: TRBD2 (6 bases). CDR3 size: 15 residues. Deletions cut 4 bases from V and 8 bases from J, with 18 bases between. Germline lookup yields CDR1 SGHVS and CDR2 FNYEAQ. CDR3 in DNA: TGTGCCAGCAGCTGGAAAGGACAACCGGGGGATGAGCAGTTCTTC. This encodes CASSWKGQPGDEQFF.

The chain recombines TRBV7-8 with TRBJ2-7; D unclear. CDR3 length: 14 amino acids. V lost 0 bases and J lost 3, with 9 bases in between. CDR1 and CDR2 from the germline V gene are SGHVS and FQNEAQ. This chain's CDR3 is CASSLAGSHYEQYF. As DNA, the CDR3 is TGTGCCAGCAGCTTAGCGGGCAGCCACTACGAGCAGTACTTC.

This clonotype was counted a few times. CDR3 loop: CASSDILAGGPQYF. CDR3 bases: TGTGCCAGCAGCGATATTCTAGCGGGGGGGCCGCAGTACTTC. The chain carries TRBV12-3 or TRBV12-4 and TRBJ2-7, with 12 bases that match TRBD2. The CDR3 runs 14 residues. The J segment lost 9 bases and the V segment lost 6 bases, leaving 9 bases of the junction unmatched.

V and J are TRBV4-3 and TRBJ2-1; tentatively, D is TRBD1 (6 bases). V lost 2 bases to trimming and J lost 8 bases, with 28 bases between them. The germline V gene has CDR1 LGHNA and CDR2 YSLEER. CDR3 length: 19 residues. The CDR3 protein is CASSQIFKGRKDSMDEQFF. In nucleotides, the CDR3 is TGCGCCAGCAGCCAAATCTTTAAGGGGCGTAAGGACAGCATGGATGAGCAGTTCTTC.